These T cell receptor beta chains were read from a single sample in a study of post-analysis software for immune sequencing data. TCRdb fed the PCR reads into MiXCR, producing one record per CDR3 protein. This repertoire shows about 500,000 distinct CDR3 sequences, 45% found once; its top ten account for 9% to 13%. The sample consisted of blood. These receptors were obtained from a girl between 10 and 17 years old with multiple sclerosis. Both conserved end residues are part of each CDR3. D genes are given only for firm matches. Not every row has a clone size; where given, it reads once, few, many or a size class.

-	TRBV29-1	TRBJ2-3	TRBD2	CSVVPRLAESTDTQYF	TGCAGCGTTGTCCCACGGCTAGCGGAGAGCACAGATACGCAGTATTTT
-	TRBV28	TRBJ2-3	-	CASSPIYDSRTDTQYF	TGTGCCAGCAGCCCGATTTATGATAGTAGGACAGATACGCAGTATTTT
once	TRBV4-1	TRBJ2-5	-	CASSQDPAPTRETQYF	TGCGCCAGCAGCCAAGACCCAGCCCCAACGCGAGAGACCCAGTACTTC
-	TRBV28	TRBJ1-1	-	CASRVGGTEAFF	TGTGCCAGCAGGGTAGGCGGCACTGAAGCTTTCTTT
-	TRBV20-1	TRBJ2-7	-	CSAPRQEGTGEQYF	TGCAGTGCGCCCCGACAGGAGGGGACGGGCGAGCAGTACTTC
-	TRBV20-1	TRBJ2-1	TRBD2	CSAPRLAGVNEQFF	TGCAGTGCACCGAGACTAGCGGGAGTAAACGAGCAGTTCTTC
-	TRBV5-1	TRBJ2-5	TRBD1	CASSSPGQGMETQYF	TGCGCCAGCAGCTCACCGGGACAGGGAATGGAGACCCAGTACTTC
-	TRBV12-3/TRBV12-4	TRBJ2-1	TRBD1	CASIPGGQGYNEQFF	TGTGCCAGCATTCCGGGGGGACAGGGCTACAATGAGCAGTTCTTC
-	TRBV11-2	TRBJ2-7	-	CASSLRHSYEQYF	TGTGCCAGCAGCTTACGACACAGCTACGAGCAGTACTTC
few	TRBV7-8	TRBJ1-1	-	CASSSREGSDTEAFF	TGTGCCAGCAGCTCACGAGAGGGTTCCGACACTGAAGCTTTCTTT
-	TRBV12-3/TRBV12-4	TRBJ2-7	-	CASSPGTAAYEQYF	TGTGCCAGCAGTCCCGGGACGGCGGCCTACGAGCAGTACTTC
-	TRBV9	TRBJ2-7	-	CASSVGGDYEQYF	TGTGCCAGCAGCGTAGGAGGTGACTACGAGCAGTACTTC
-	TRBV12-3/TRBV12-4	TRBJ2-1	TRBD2	CASSWGTSGRFSEQFF	TGTGCCAGCAGTTGGGGGACTAGCGGGAGGTTTAGTGAGCAGTTCTTC
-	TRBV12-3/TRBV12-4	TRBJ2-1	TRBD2	CASNLHGTRAYNEQFF	TGTGCCAGCAACCTCCACGGGACTAGAGCCTACAATGAGCAGTTCTTC
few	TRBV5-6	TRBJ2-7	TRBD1	CASSHPGQYNYEQYF	TGTGCCAGCAGCCATCCGGGACAGTATAACTACGAGCAGTACTTC
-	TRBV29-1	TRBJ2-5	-	CSVRPVGETQYF	TGCAGCGTCCGACCGGTCGGAGAGACCCAGTACTTC
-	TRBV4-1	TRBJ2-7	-	CASGHPGYEQYF	TGCGCCAGCGGCCACCCCGGCTACGAGCAGTACTTC
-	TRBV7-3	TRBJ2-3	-	CASSHEHKGDTQYF	TGTGCCAGCAGTCACGAACACAAAGGGGATACGCAGTATTTT
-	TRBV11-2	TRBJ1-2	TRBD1	CASSLFGTGAYGYTF	TGTGCCAGCAGCTTATTTGGGACAGGCGCCTATGGCTACACCTTC
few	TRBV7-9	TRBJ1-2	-	CASSSYGGLYGYTF	TGTGCCAGCAGCTCGTATGGGGGGCTGTATGGCTACACCTTC
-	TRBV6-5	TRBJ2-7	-	CASSYSMALFPGSPSYEQYF	TGTGCCAGCAGTTACTCGATGGCCTTATTTCCAGGGAGTCCTTCCTACGAGCAGTACTTC
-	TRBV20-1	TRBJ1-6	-	CSASGGQFNNSPLHF	TGCAGTGCTAGTGGGGGGCAGTTCAATAATTCACCCCTCCACTTT
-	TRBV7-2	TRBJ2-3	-	CASSFHRGITDTQYF	TGTGCCAGCAGCTTTCACCGGGGCATCACAGATACGCAGTATTTT
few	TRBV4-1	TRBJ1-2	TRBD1	CASSQVADREDHGYTF	TGCGCCAGCAGCCAAGTGGCGGACAGGGAAGACCATGGCTACACCTTC
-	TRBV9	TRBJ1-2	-	CASSVGDYGYTF	TGTGCCAGCAGCGTAGGGGACTATGGCTACACCTTC
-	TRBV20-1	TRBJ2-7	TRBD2	CSAKTSGYEQYF	TGCAGTGCAAAGACTAGCGGCTACGAGCAGTACTTC
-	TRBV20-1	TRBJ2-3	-	CSARDTPDTDTQYF	TGCAGTGCTAGAGACACCCCGGACACAGATACGCAGTATTTT
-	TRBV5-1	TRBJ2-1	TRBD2	CASSLRGGRDGEQFF	TGCGCCAGCAGCTTGAGAGGCGGGAGGGACGGTGAGCAGTTCTTC
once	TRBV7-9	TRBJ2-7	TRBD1	CASSSDVFRGKYEQYF	TGTGCCAGCAGCTCTGACGTGTTCAGGGGGAAGTACGAGCAGTACTTC
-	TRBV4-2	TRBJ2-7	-	CASSQVTTPGDRRNEQYF	TGTGCCAGCAGCCAAGTTACGACTCCAGGGGACCGTCGGAATGAGCAGTACTTC
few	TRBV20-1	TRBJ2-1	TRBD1	CSARGQAGHEQFF	TGCAGTGCTAGGGGACAGGCGGGCCATGAGCAGTTCTTC
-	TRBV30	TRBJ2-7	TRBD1	CAWRKGQIYEQYF	TGTGCCTGGAGAAAGGGACAGATCTACGAGCAGTACTTC
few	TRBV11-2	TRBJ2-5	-	CASSFGGAGQETQYF	TGTGCCAGCAGCTTTGGCGGGGCTGGCCAAGAGACCCAGTACTTC
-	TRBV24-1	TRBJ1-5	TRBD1	CATQGARNRPQHF	TGTGCCACCCAGGGGGCTCGCAATCGGCCCCAGCATTTT
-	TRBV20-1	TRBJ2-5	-	CSADPKGTQDF	TGCAGTGCTGACCCTAAGGGGACCCAGGACTTC
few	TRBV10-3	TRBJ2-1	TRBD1	CAISPRDRGNEQFF	TGTGCCATCAGCCCCCGGGACAGGGGGAATGAGCAGTTCTTC
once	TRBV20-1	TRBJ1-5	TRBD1	CSARTDRDDQPQHF	TGCAGTGCTAGAACTGACAGGGACGATCAGCCCCAGCATTTT
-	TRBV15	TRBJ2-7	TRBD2	CATSRDSGRAYEQYF	TGTGCCACCAGCAGAGATAGCGGGAGGGCCTACGAGCAGTACTTC
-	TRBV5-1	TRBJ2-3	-	CASAPDGSTDTQYF	TGCGCCAGCGCCCCGGACGGCTCCACAGATACGCAGTATTTT
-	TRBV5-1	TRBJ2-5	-	CASSLMTVSGETQYF	TGCGCCAGCAGCCTAATGACAGTCTCGGGCGAGACCCAGTACTTC
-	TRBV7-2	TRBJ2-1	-	CASSLEAGRGNEQFF	TGTGCCAGCAGCTTAGAGGCAGGTAGGGGCAATGAGCAGTTCTTC
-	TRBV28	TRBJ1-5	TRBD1	CASTGGTGLFQPQHF	TGTGCCAGCACGGGCGGGACAGGTCTTTTTCAGCCCCAGCATTTT
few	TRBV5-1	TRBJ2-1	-	CASSAGTDNEQFF	TGCGCCAGCAGCGCCGGCACAGACAATGAGCAGTTCTTC
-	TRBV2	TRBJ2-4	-	CASSGSGGDIQYF	TGTGCCAGCAGTGGGAGCGGTGGGGACATTCAGTACTTC
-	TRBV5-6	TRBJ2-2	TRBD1	CASSLGTGRNTGELFF	TGTGCCAGCAGCTTGGGGACAGGGCGAAACACCGGGGAGCTGTTTTTT
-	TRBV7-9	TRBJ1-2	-	CASSLEAGGYTF	TGTGCCAGCAGCTTAGAGGCAGGGGGCTACACCTTC
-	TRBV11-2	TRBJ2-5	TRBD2	CASSSGAGGPVTTQYF	TGTGCCAGCAGCTCCGGGGCGGGAGGGCCCGTCACGACCCAGTACTTC
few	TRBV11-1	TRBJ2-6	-	CAILSGANVLTF	TGTGCCATCCTTTCCGGGGCCAACGTCCTGACTTTC
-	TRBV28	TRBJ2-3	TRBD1	CASSPPPGQGTDTQYF	TGTGCCAGCAGCCCCCCACCGGGACAGGGGACAGATACGCAGTATTTT
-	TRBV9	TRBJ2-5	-	CASSPTKSETQYF	TGTGCCAGCAGCCCAACAAAGTCAGAGACCCAGTACTTC
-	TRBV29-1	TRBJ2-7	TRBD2	CSVGTSERSPYEQYF	TGCAGCGTTGGGACTAGCGAGAGGAGCCCCTACGAGCAGTACTTC
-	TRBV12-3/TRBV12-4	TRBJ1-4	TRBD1	CASSNTGGTNEKLFF	TGTGCCAGCAGCAATACAGGGGGAACTAATGAAAAACTGTTTTTT
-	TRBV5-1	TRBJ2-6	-	CASSLSFVGQISGANVLTF	TGCGCCAGCAGCTTGTCCTTCGTAGGACAAATCTCTGGGGCCAACGTCCTGACTTTC
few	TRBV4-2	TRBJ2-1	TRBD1	CASSPRTGRSYNEQFF	TGTGCCAGCAGCCCCCGGACAGGGAGGTCCTACAATGAGCAGTTCTTC
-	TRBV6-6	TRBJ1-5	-	CASSYTSGQPQHF	TGTGCCAGCAGTTATACGAGCGGTCAGCCCCAGCATTTT
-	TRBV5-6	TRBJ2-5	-	CASSLASGRSEETQYF	TGTGCCAGCAGCTTGGCGTCGGGAAGGTCGGAAGAGACCCAGTACTTC